One and the same sample provided the 32 T cell receptor beta chains below, sequenced in a study of vaccination and CD4 T cells after COVID-19. Which antigens these TCRs recognize remains unknown. Time point specified: late sampling 161 to 241 days after vaccination in a few convalescent patients. The sample's treatment: roughly ten-day PBMC culture with coronavirus spike peptide pools or control peptides (ViraFEST assay). The Oncomine TCR Beta short-read assay was what sequenced the DNA obtained from cultured CD4+ T cells. TCRdb independently ran MiXCR on the PCR reads; one entry per CDR3 protein. The sample has 20,000 to 25,000 distinct CDR3 sequences; under 40% are singletons. The sequencing used CD4+ T cells from blood, cultured in vitro, collected about 7 months after SARS-CoV-2 vaccination. These receptors were taken from a human donor who had recovered from COVID-19.

The gene calls are TRBV15 and TRBJ2-1, with D unresolved. Germline V gene sequence: CDR1 LNHNV, CDR2 YYDKDF (reference sequence). V lost 3 bases to trimming and J lost 1 base, with 4 bases between them. The CDR3 extends over 13 amino acids. CDR3 coding DNA: TGTGCCACCAGCAGGGCTTCCTACAATGAGCAGTTCTTC. This translates into CATSRASYNEQFF. The full variable domain, completed using reference TRBV15 and TRBJ2-1, is DAMVIQNPRYQVTQFGKPVTLSCSQTLNHNVMYWYQQKSSQAPKLLFHYYDKDFNNEADTPDNFQSRRPNTSFCFLDIRSPGLGDTAMYLCATSRASYNEQFFGPGTRLTVL.

This sequence joins TRBV7-9 and TRBJ2-7; 7 nucleotides match TRBD2. The CDR3 is made up of 13 amino acids. The germline V gene has CDR1 SEHNR and CDR2 FQNEAQ (reference sequence). V was clipped by 3 bases and J by 6 bases; unmatched bases: 5. CDR3 sequence reads: CASSLAGVPEQYF. In DNA, the CDR3 is TGTGCCAGCAGCTTGGCGGGAGTGCCCGAGCAGTACTTC.

This chain connects TRBV7-2 to TRBJ2-7, with 10 bases matching TRBD2. This CDR3 contains 15 residues. Germline values: CDR1 SGHTA, CDR2 FQGNSA. The V and J ends lost 4 bases and 2 bases, in that order; junction bases with no gene match: 5. The CDR3 region has the DNA TGTGCCAGCAGCTCCTCGGGGACTAGCGCCTACGAGCAGTACTTC. This translates into CASSSSGTSAYEQYF.

This clonotype was counted only a few times. The V call is TRBV7-8, the J call TRBJ2-1; 12 positions match TRBD1. J gave up 7 bases and V 7 bases, and 11 bases lay outside the gene matches. The CDR3 has 16 amino acids. Germline lookup yields CDR1 SGHVS and CDR2 FQNEAQ. CDR3 sequence (DNA): TGTGCCAGCAACCCAACCCCGGGACAGGGGGCGAATGAGCAGTTCTTC. Translated: CASNPTPGQGANEQFF.

This clonotype was recorded a few times. The chain links TRBV7-2 to TRBJ2-3; a possible D gene is TRBD1 (5 bases). CDR1 SGHTA and CDR2 FQGNSA come from the germline V gene. The CDR3 is made up of 15 amino acids. Trimming removed 5 bases at V and 6 bases at J, with 18 bases between. This CDR3 is CASSRQQGVGDTQYF. The CDR3, as DNA: TGTGCCAGCAGCCGACAGCAGGGTGTTGGGGATACGCAGTATTTT.

This chain joins TRBV7-2 and TRBJ2-1; D gene ambiguous. The CDR3 runs 15 residues. Trimming shortened V by 2 bases and J by 4 bases, and 12 bases separated the two germline ends. Germline loops: CDR1 SGHTA, CDR2 FQGNSA. DNA of the CDR3: TGTGCCAGCAGCTTACTTGGCAATCCATACAATGAGCAGTTCTTC. Protein sequence: CASSLLGNPYNEQFF.

The chain recombines TRBV6-5 with TRBJ1-6, with unresolved D. V lost 0 bases and J 14 bases, leaving 23 bases between the germline ends. There are 17 residues in the CDR3. Germline V gene lookup returns CDR1 MNHEY and CDR2 SVGAGI. The CDR3 DNA reads as TGTGCCAGCAGTTACTCAGCCCGGGCCTCGTTAAATTGGGCCCTCCACTTT. Amino acids: CASSYSARASLNWALHF.

The rearrangement uses TRBV29-1 and TRBJ1-1; no definite D call. This CDR3 has 11 amino acids. Germline V lookup: CDR1 SQVTM, CDR2 ANQGSEA. V was clipped by 8 bases and J by 1 base, with 8 bases between them. The CDR3 DNA reads TGCAGCCACGTCCGGAACACTGAAGCTTTCTTT. Amino acids: CSHVRNTEAFF. Full variable domain (outside the CDR3, taken from reference TRBV29-1 and TRBJ1-1): SAVISQKPSRDICQRGTSLTIQCQVDSQVTMMFWYRQQPGQSLTLIATANQGSEATYESGFVIDKFPISRPNLTFSTLTVSNMSPEDSSIYLCSHVRNTEAFFGQGTRLTVV.

The chain has TRBV6-1 and TRBJ2-7; D tentatively reads TRBD1 or TRBD2 (7 bases each). The germline gives CDR1 MNHNS, CDR2 SASEGT. The CDR3 runs 16 residues. With 4 bases removed from V and 2 bases from J, the gap between germline ends came to 18 bases. CDR3 in amino acids: CASSVRSAGQTYEQYF. The CDR3 bases are TGTGCCAGCAGTGTTAGATCAGCGGGACAGACCTACGAGCAGTACTTC.

This clonotype was counted a few times. This chain connects TRBV30 to TRBJ2-7, with TRBD1 matching over 8 bases. Trimming took 2 bases from V and 9 from J; bases not matched to a gene: 3. The CDR3 runs to 11 residues. Germline V gene sequence: CDR1 GTSNPN, CDR2 SVGIG (reference sequence). DNA of the CDR3: TGTGCCTGGAGTATCGACAGGGGGCAGTACTTC. Translated, it gives CAWSIDRGQYF. The whole variable domain, filled in from reference TRBV30 and TRBJ2-7, reads SQTIHQWPATLVQPVGSPLSLECTVEGTSNPNLYWYRQAAGRGLQLLFYSVGIGQISSEVPQNLSASRPQDRQFILSSKKLLLSDSGFYLCAWSIDRGQYFGPGTRLTVT.

This clonotype is medium-sized in the sample. This rearrangement joins TRBV20-1 to TRBJ1-5, with D perhaps TRBD1 (6 bases). The CDR3 runs 13 residues. V lost 0 bases, J lost 7 bases, and 10 bases lay in between. CDR1 and CDR2 from the germline V gene are DFQATT and SNEGSKA (reference sequence). For the CDR3, the DNA is TGCAGTGCTAGAGATGGGGGGGGCCAGCCCCAGCATTTT. Protein sequence: CSARDGGGQPQHF.

CDR3 DNA: TGTGCCAGCGTTGCCAGCGGGCAATACGAGCAGTACTTC. Amino acid sequence: CASVASGQYEQYF. V gene TRBV7-9 combines with J gene TRBJ2-7; TRBD2 is a possible D gene (6 bases). CDR3 length: 13 residues. Trimming stripped 8 bases from V and 4 bases from J, with 15 bases between. Germline assignment: CDR1 SEHNR and CDR2 FQNEAQ (reference sequence).

The V gene is TRBV30, the J gene TRBJ2-5; 10 bases agree with TRBD2. Germline V lookup: CDR1 GTSNPN, CDR2 SVGIG (reference sequence). With 2 bases clipped from V and 5 bases from J, the junction kept 5 bases outside the gene matches. The CDR3 covers 14 residues. Here the CDR3 reads CAWSIAGGAETQYF. The CDR3 coding sequence is TGTGCCTGGAGTATAGCGGGAGGCGCCGAGACCCAGTACTTC. The variable domain in full, completed from reference TRBV30 and TRBJ2-5, reads SQTIHQWPATLVQPVGSPLSLECTVEGTSNPNLYWYRQAAGRGLQLLFYSVGIGQISSEVPQNLSASRPQDRQFILSSKKLLLSDSGFYLCAWSIAGGAETQYFGPGTRLLVL.

The rearrangement uses TRBV5-1 and TRBJ1-6, with D unclear. Germline V gene sequence: CDR1 SGHRS, CDR2 YFSETQ. There are 13 residues in the CDR3. Between the trimmed V and J ends, which lost 0 bases and 8 bases, there was a span of 6 bases. The CDR3 DNA is TGCGCCAGCAGCTTGGAGTCGTATTCACCCCTCCACTTT. Amino acids: CASSLESYSPLHF.

This clonotype was found a few times. The rearrangement joins TRBV7-9 to TRBJ2-5, with a tentative D call TRBD2 (6 bases). This CDR3 spans 14 amino acids. V was pared by 3 bases and J by 5 bases, with 13 bases between. CDR1 is SEHNR, CDR2 FQNEAQ, per germline (reference sequence). In DNA form, the CDR3 reads TGTGCCAGCAGCTTCCCCGGGGGAAGGGAGACCCAGTACTTC. It is translated as CASSFPGGRETQYF.

This chain joins TRBV20-1 and TRBJ2-7; D is possibly TRBD2 (5 bases). V was trimmed by 5 bases and J by 2 bases, leaving 19 bases between them. Germline V CDR1 and CDR2: DFQATT, SNEGSKA (reference sequence). The CDR3 spans 15 residues. The CDR3 DNA follows: TGCAGTGCTTCAAATACCGGGGAGATCACCTACGAGCAGTACTTC. Protein sequence: CSASNTGEITYEQYF.

CDR3 residues: CASSPRRGAGVYNEQFF. DNA of the CDR3: TGTGCCAGTAGTCCTCGCCGGGGAGCGGGGGTATACAATGAGCAGTTCTTC. The chain has TRBV19 and TRBJ2-1; 8 bases line up with TRBD2. This CDR3 region has 17 residues. Looked up from germline, CDR1 is LNHDA and CDR2 is SQIVND (reference sequence). V lost 5 bases and J lost 4; bases outside the gene matches: 13.

CDR3: CSVSQGGSGNTIYF. CDR3 coding DNA: TGCAGTGTTTCACAGGGGGGCAGTGGAAACACCATATATTTT. The chain is built from TRBV20-1 and TRBJ1-3, with TRBD1 matching over 8 bases. The CDR3 covers 14 residues. Looked up from germline, CDR1 is DFQATT and CDR2 is SNEGSKA (reference sequence). The J segment lost 3 bases and the V segment lost 7 bases, leaving 8 bases of the junction unmatched.

The chain couples TRBV7-6 to TRBJ2-7; D is unclear. V was cut by 2 bases and J by 3 bases, with 5 bases left in between. Germline values: CDR1 SGHVS, CDR2 FNYEAQ. There are 12 residues in the CDR3. CDR3 sequence reads: CASSLLGYEQYF. CDR3 coding DNA: TGTGCCAGCAGCTTACTGGGCTACGAGCAGTACTTC. Variable domain in full (rest from reference TRBV7-6 and TRBJ2-7): GAGVSQSPRYKVTKRGQDVALRCDPISGHVSLYWYRQALGQGPEFLTYFNYEAQQDKSGLPNDRFSAERPEGSISTLTIQRTEQRDSAMYRCASSLLGYEQYFGPGTRLTVT.

This clonotype has just a few counts. This sequence joins TRBV6-1 and TRBJ1-1, with a possible D match to TRBD1 (5 bases). V gave up 8 bases and J gave up 2 bases, with 9 bases separating them. Germline V gene sequence: CDR1 MNHNS, CDR2 SASEGT. CDR3 length: 12 amino acids. The CDR3 sequence: CASSGGNTEAFF. The CDR3 nucleotides read TGTGCCAGCTCGGGGGGTAACACTGAAGCTTTCTTT.

The sample holds one count of this clonotype. CDR3 sequence reads: CSASQPGLAGANTQYF. In DNA, the CDR3 is TGCAGTGCTTCCCAACCGGGACTAGCGGGAGCGAATACGCAGTATTTT. The genes are TRBV20-1 and TRBJ2-3; 14 bases match TRBD2. The CDR3 runs to 16 residues. J gave up 7 bases and V 5 bases, and 11 bases lay outside the gene matches. Germline CDR1 and CDR2: DFQATT and SNEGSKA (reference sequence).

The chain employs TRBV7-2 and TRBJ2-1, with 7 bases that match TRBD1. CDR1 is SGHTA, CDR2 FQGNSA, per germline. There are 14 residues in the CDR3. The junction had 7 bases not matched to a gene; V was cut back by 4 bases and J by 7 bases. The CDR3 reads CASSSRPGGNEQFF. The CDR3 coding sequence is TGTGCCAGCAGCTCCCGCCCAGGGGGTAATGAGCAGTTCTTC.

The chain uses TRBV28 and TRBJ2-4; possible D gene TRBD2, 5 bases. Trimming removed 6 bases from V and 9 bases from J, with 18 bases in between. This CDR3 comprises 14 residues. Germline V lookup: CDR1 MDHEN, CDR2 SYDVKM. The CDR3 region is CASRSLGRGSIQYF. The CDR3 DNA is TGTGCCAGCAGATCCCTTGGACGTGGGAGCATTCAGTACTTC.

This clonotype was detected once. The rearrangement uses TRBV20-1 and TRBJ2-1; D tentatively fits TRBD1 or TRBD2 (5 bases each). Per the germline V gene, CDR1 is DFQATT and CDR2 is SNEGSKA (reference sequence). The CDR3 length is 15 residues. Trimming shortened V by 3 bases and J by 8 bases, and 20 bases separated the two germline ends. CDR3 loop: CSARGRLAFGDEQFF. The CDR3 bases are TGCAGTGCTAGGGGGCGGCTAGCATTTGGCGATGAGCAGTTCTTC.

The V call is TRBV10-1, the J call TRBJ2-5; maybe TRBD1 (5 bases). Looked up from germline, CDR1 is WNHNN and CDR2 is SYGVQD (reference sequence). The CDR3 consists of 15 residues. Trimming shortened V by 4 bases and J by 1 base, and 13 bases separated the two germline ends. The CDR3 protein is CASSAALGAQETQYF. The DNA of the CDR3 is TGCGCCAGCAGTGCGGCGTTAGGGGCCCAAGAGACCCAGTACTTC.

This clonotype was observed a few times. The chain links TRBV7-2 to TRBJ1-1, with D maybe TRBD1 (5 bases). Per germline, CDR1 SGHTA and CDR2 FQGNSA. Trimming took 3 bases from V and 7 from J, leaving 9 bases between them. The length of the CDR3 is 12 residues. CDR3: CASSFSGLEAFF. In nucleotides, the CDR3 is TGTGCCAGCAGCTTCTCAGGGCTTGAAGCTTTCTTT. The entire variable domain, with the rest obtained from reference TRBV7-2 and TRBJ1-1, is as follows: GAGVSQSPSNKVTEKGKDVELRCDPISGHTALYWYRQSLGQGLEFLIYFQGNSAPDKSGLPSDRFSAERTGGSVSTLTIQRTQQEDSAVYLCASSFSGLEAFFGQGTRLTVV.

The chain uses TRBV20-1 and TRBJ1-1, with D tentatively TRBD1 (6 bases). The CDR3 is 12 amino acids. Germline CDR1 is DFQATT and CDR2 is SNEGSKA (reference sequence). Trimming removed 8 bases at V and 3 bases at J, with 13 bases between. The CDR3 nucleotides are TGCAGTCCAGAGGGGGGGGACACTGAAGCTTTCTTT. As protein: CSPEGGDTEAFF.

The rearrangement links TRBV4-1 to TRBJ1-2, with a weak D call TRBD1 (5 bases). Germline CDR1 reads MGHRA; CDR2 reads YSYEKL. The length of the CDR3 is 16 residues. V gave up 2 bases and J gave up 1 base, with 14 bases separating them. Here the CDR3 reads CASSQYPRGRNYGYTF. As DNA, the CDR3 is TGCGCCAGCAGCCAATACCCTCGGGGCCGTAACTATGGCTACACCTTC.

The rearrangement joins TRBV28 to TRBJ2-5; D is uncertain. V was shortened by 4 bases and J by 1 base, with 13 bases between the two germline ends. This CDR3 has 15 amino acids. The germline V gene has CDR1 MDHEN and CDR2 SYDVKM. The CDR3 bases are TGTGCCAGCAGTTCCCCGGCGCAAAGCCAAGAGACCCAGTACTTC. Translation gives CASSSPAQSQETQYF.

V usage is TRBV24-1 and J usage is TRBJ2-1; D may be TRBD2 (6 bases). Trimming left V 4 bases short and J 6 bases short, with 21 bases between. The CDR3 length is 17 residues. Germline V CDR1 and CDR2: KGHDR, SFDVKD. CDR3 amino acids: CATSDSTSRSPRNEQFF. The CDR3 DNA follows: TGTGCCACCAGTGACAGCACTAGCCGTTCCCCCCGCAATGAGCAGTTCTTC.

V gene TRBV6-4 combines with J gene TRBJ2-3, with D perhaps matching TRBD2 (6 bases). CDR3 length: 14 residues. Germline CDR1 is MRHNA and CDR2 is SNTAGT. V was pared by 10 bases and J by 0 bases, with 14 bases between. The CDR3 loop is CATSPGDSTDTQYF. As DNA, the CDR3 is TGTGCCACCTCCCCGGGGGATAGCACAGATACGCAGTATTTT.

The CDR3 DNA reads TGCGCCAGCAGCTTGGGGGCGGCCAGCTCCTACGAGCAGTACTTC. Encoded protein: CASSLGAASSYEQYF. J is TRBJ2-7 and V is TRBV4-1, with D possibly being TRBD1 (6 bases). CDR3 length equals 15 residues. CDR1 and CDR2 from the germline V gene are MGHRA and YSYEKL. The germline V and J ends were trimmed by 5 bases and 0 bases, with 14 bases remaining between them.